Listed here are 24 T cell receptor beta chains from one sample, sequenced in a study of blood T cells in healthy people across ages (dated by TCRdb to between 2015 and 2017). Receptors were amplified or captured by 5' RACE. The sequencing machine was an Illumina HiSeq 2500. A second about 6 to 11 cycle PCR used a sample-barcoded 5' primer and a J-beta primer mix. TCRdb handled the public reads itself, with Q25 trimming in fastp and clone calling in MiXCR, and kept productive beta chains. Each entry merges the rows of one CDR3 protein and shows their most common DNA and genes. A total of more than 1.4 million distinct CDR3 sequences appear in this sample, 42% of them only once. The ten most abundant clones make up 7.9% of the sample. Material: blood. Receptor source: a woman younger than 35 in good health.

This sequence joins TRBV12-5 and TRBJ2-1, with 8 bases matching TRBD2. After removal of 0 bases from V and 8 bases from J, the junction contained 6 bases not matched to a gene. CDR1 and CDR2 (germline): LGHNT, FRNRAP. CDR3 length: 15 amino acids. CDR3 sequence (DNA): TGTGCTAGTGGTTTGGTCCGGACTAGCTATGATGAGCAGTTCTTC. It encodes CASGLVRTSYDEQFF.

The CDR3 here is CAISDGTGPYGYTF. The CDR3 DNA follows: TGTGCCATCAGTGACGGCACGGGGCCCTATGGCTACACCTTC. The gene calls are TRBV10-3 and TRBJ1-2; a weak D match, TRBD1 (5 bases). This CDR3 is built from 14 residues. With 3 bases removed from V and 4 bases from J, the gap between germline ends came to 12 bases. Germline V gene lookup returns CDR1 ENHRY and CDR2 SYGVKD.

The chain uses TRBV20-1 and TRBJ1-2; 9 nucleotides match TRBD1. The V gene's germline CDR1 is DFQATT and CDR2 SNEGSKA (reference sequence). The CDR3 loop spans 14 amino acids. V lost 3 bases to trimming and J lost 4 bases; unmatched junction nucleotides: 6. The CDR3 bases are TGCAGTGCTAGTAGGGGACAGGGTCTCTATGGCTACACCTTC. Translation gives CSASRGQGLYGYTF.

Remarks on this clonotype: A much larger clone lies a single base off, so this may be a read error. The V and J genes are TRBV9 and TRBJ2-1; TRBD2 matches at 7 bases. This CDR3 comprises 15 residues. In germline, CDR1 is SGDLS, CDR2 YYNGEE. For the CDR3, the DNA is TGTGCCAGCATCGTAGATGGGAGTCGGGGGGATGAGCAGTTCTTC. It yields the protein CASIVDGSRGDEQFF.

This clonotype came up a few times. V gene TRBV15 combines with J gene TRBJ2-4; D gene ambiguous. The germline CDR1 and CDR2 sequences are LNHNV and YYDKDF (reference sequence). The CDR3 covers 16 residues. V lost 0 bases and J lost 0, with 9 bases in between. For the CDR3, the DNA is TGTGCCACCAGCAGAGACAGCTCAAGAGCCAAAAACATTCAGTACTTC. Protein product: CATSRDSSRAKNIQYF.

This clonotype appeared a few times. The chain has TRBV3-1 and TRBJ2-1; D is unclear. This CDR3 has 12 residues. CDR1 and CDR2 from the germline V gene are LGHDT and YNNKEL (reference sequence). Deletions cut 3 bases from V and 5 bases from J, with 5 bases between. The CDR3 region is CASSHLDNEQFF. The CDR3 DNA reads as TGTGCCAGCAGCCACTTGGACAATGAGCAGTTCTTC.

This clonotype was seen a single time. V gene TRBV11-2 combines with J gene TRBJ2-1; TRBD2 agrees at 9 bases. The CDR3 is 17 residues long. Unmatched junction bases numbered 14, after V lost 5 bases and J lost 6 bases. CDR1 SGHAT and CDR2 FQNNGV come from the germline V gene. CDR3 nucleotide sequence: TGTGCCAGCAGCGCAGGGGTGGCTAGCGGGGTCCTCAATGAGCAGTTCTTC. Amino acids: CASSAGVASGVLNEQFF.

The rearrangement joins TRBV6-5 to TRBJ2-7, with D possibly being TRBD2 (5 bases). Trimming left V 0 bases short and J 1 base short, with 16 bases between. The CDR3 runs to 17 residues. Germline loops: CDR1 MNHEY, CDR2 SVGAGI. This CDR3 is CASSYSRSSDSSYEQYF. The CDR3 DNA reads as TGTGCCAGCAGTTACTCGAGATCATCGGACTCTTCCTACGAGCAGTACTTC.

Comments on this clonotype: One end of the junction fails to match germline, which may point to a read error. The rearrangement links TRBV6-5 to TRBJ2-3; TRBD1 agrees at 8 bases. Germline CDR1 reads MNHEY; CDR2 reads SVGAGI. The CDR3 covers 14 residues. CDR3 sequence: CAGSSGQGGDTQYF. The CDR3 nucleotides read TGTGCCGGCAGCTCCGGACAGGGAGGAGATACGCAGTATTTT.

The table lists this clonotype with a few counts. The chain joins TRBV29-1 to TRBJ2-6, with D possibly TRBD2 on 5 matching bases. This CDR3 has 13 amino acids. CDR1 and CDR2 from the germline V gene are SQVTM and ANQGSEA. V was trimmed by 3 bases and J by 2 bases, leaving 5 bases between them. The CDR3 nucleotides read TGCAGCGTTGACGGGGCTGGGGCCAACGTCCTGACTTTC. Translated, it gives CSVDGAGANVLTF. Variable domain in full (rest from reference TRBV29-1 and TRBJ2-6): SAVISQKPSRDICQRGTSLTIQCQVDSQVTMMFWYRQQPGQSLTLIATANQGSEATYESGFVIDKFPISRPNLTFSTLTVSNMSPEDSSIYLCSVDGAGANVLTFGAGSRLTVL.

This clonotype was observed a few times. The chain couples TRBV7-9 to TRBJ2-1; a possible D gene is TRBD1 (5 bases). V dropped 5 bases and J dropped 5 bases, with 13 bases sitting between them. The CDR3 consists of 14 residues. Germline-derived CDR1 and CDR2 are SEHNR and FQNEAQ (reference sequence). For the CDR3, the DNA is TGTGCCAGCAGCGTAGAAGGGGCCGACAATGAGCAGTTCTTC. Translating it yields CASSVEGADNEQFF.

This sequence joins TRBV6-1 and TRBJ2-7, with TRBD1 matching over 9 bases. Trimming removed 6 bases from V and 2 bases from J; junction bases left unmatched: 8. Germline lookup yields CDR1 MNHNS and CDR2 SASEGT. This CDR3 has 15 amino acids. DNA for the CDR3: TGTGCCAGCAGGAAATACCGGGACAGGGCCTACGAGCAGTACTTC. Its protein product is CASRKYRDRAYEQYF.

V usage is TRBV9 and J usage is TRBJ2-1; 14 bases match TRBD2. The germline V gene encodes CDR1 SGDLS and CDR2 YYNGEE. V gave up 6 bases and J gave up 4 bases; unmatched junction bases: 3. The CDR3 covers 15 residues. The CDR3 reads CASNRLAGGYNEQFF. The CDR3 DNA reads as TGTGCCAGCAATCGACTAGCGGGAGGGTACAATGAGCAGTTCTTC.

J is TRBJ1-5 and V is TRBV5-1; no firm D call. The CDR3 length is 15 residues. CDR1 is SGHRS, CDR2 YFSETQ, per germline. With 4 bases removed from V and 4 bases from J, the gap between germline ends came to 15 bases. The DNA for the CDR3 is TGCGCCAGCAGCGAGGGTCACTCGGGGAATCAGCCCCAGCATTTT. It yields the protein CASSEGHSGNQPQHF.

This chain links TRBV29-1 with TRBJ1-2, with D unresolved. Trimming stripped 4 bases from V and 4 bases from J, with 16 bases between. Germline loops: CDR1 SQVTM, CDR2 ANQGSEA. This CDR3 has 14 amino acids. This CDR3 is CSVGGQSGPYGYTF. CDR3 DNA sequence: TGCAGCGTTGGCGGCCAGTCCGGCCCCTATGGCTACACCTTC.

The rearrangement joins TRBV20-1 to TRBJ2-1; tentative D call: TRBD2 (5 bases). This CDR3 has 14 residues. The germline gives CDR1 DFQATT, CDR2 SNEGSKA (reference sequence). V was trimmed by 3 bases and J by 1 base, leaving 10 bases between them. CDR3 sequence reads: CSASGRVSYNEQFF. The CDR3 DNA sequence: TGCAGTGCTAGTGGGCGGGTGTCCTACAATGAGCAGTTCTTC.

This chain uses TRBV14 with TRBJ2-5; D uncertain. Germline values: CDR1 SGHDN, CDR2 FVKESK. The ends were cut back, 6 bases at V and 2 bases at J, with 13 bases in the middle. The CDR3 sequence is 14 residues long. The CDR3 sequence is CASSNRAIQETQYF. CDR3 bases: TGTGCCAGCAGTAACCGGGCGATTCAAGAGACCCAGTACTTC.

This clonotype came up a few times. This chain uses TRBV6-4 with TRBJ2-5, with TRBD2 matching over 8 bases. The trim removed 0 bases at V and 3 bases at J, leaving 3 bases unmatched. Germline V lookup: CDR1 MRHNA, CDR2 SNTAGT. The CDR3 has 15 amino acids. The CDR3 sequence is CASSDSKLAEETQYF. The CDR3, as DNA: TGTGCCAGCAGTGACTCGAAACTAGCGGAAGAGACCCAGTACTTC.

V and J are TRBV12-3 or TRBV12-4 and TRBJ1-2, with D uncertain. This CDR3 is built from 12 residues. V lost 3 bases and J lost 3, with 5 bases in between. The CDR3 here is CASSLFDYGYTF. The DNA of the CDR3 is TGTGCCAGCAGTTTGTTTGACTATGGCTACACCTTC.

This clonotype was seen more than once but under ten times. The chain employs TRBV20-1 and TRBJ2-5, with 10 positions matching TRBD2. The CDR3 is made up of 15 amino acids. The V gene end was trimmed by 3 bases and the J gene end by 3 bases; junction bases not matched to a gene: 7. Germline V gene data show CDR1 as DFQATT and CDR2 as SNEGSKA (reference sequence). CDR3 in amino acids: CSARSQRGGEETQYF. The CDR3 DNA follows: TGCAGTGCTAGGTCCCAGCGGGGGGGAGAAGAGACCCAGTACTTC.

The chain uses TRBV6-6 and TRBJ1-2; 9 bases match TRBD1. CDR3 length equals 15 residues. CDR1 and CDR2 (germline): MNHNY, SVGAGI (reference sequence). The J segment lost 8 bases and the V segment lost 0 bases, leaving 7 bases of the junction unmatched. The CDR3 reads CASSYSLDRGEGYTF. As DNA, the CDR3 is TGTGCCAGCAGTTACTCGCTGGACAGGGGAGAAGGCTACACCTTC.

The chain uses TRBV7-6 and TRBJ2-7; TRBD1 is a possible D gene (5 bases). CDR1 is SGHVS, CDR2 FNYEAQ, per germline. Trimming cost V 0 bases and J 0 bases, with 9 bases left between them. There are 15 residues in the CDR3. Here the CDR3 reads CASSLADKLSYEQYF. CDR3 in DNA: TGTGCCAGCAGCTTAGCGGACAAACTCTCCTACGAGCAGTACTTC. The full variable domain, its missing parts supplied by reference TRBV7-6 and TRBJ2-7, is GAGVSQSPRYKVTKRGQDVALRCDPISGHVSLYWYRQALGQGPEFLTYFNYEAQQDKSGLPNDRFSAERPEGSISTLTIQRTEQRDSAMYRCASSLADKLSYEQYFGPGTRLTVT.

The chain carries TRBV6-5 and TRBJ2-1; 11 bases match TRBD1. The J call may not be correct, given that the DNA end is closer to TRBJ2-7. The CDR3 is 17 residues long. Germline CDR1 reads MNHEY; CDR2 reads SVGAGI. The CDR3 coding sequence is TGTGCCAGCAGTTACAATCCGGGGACAGGGGGAATCGACGAGCAGTACTTC. This sequence encodes CASSYNPGTGGIDEQYF.

The chain uses TRBV7-9 and TRBJ2-3; no definite D call. The germline gives CDR1 SEHNR, CDR2 FQNEAQ (reference sequence). V dropped 11 bases and J dropped 0 bases, with 9 bases sitting between them. The CDR3 contains 12 residues. The CDR3 region is CAGSTSTDTQYF. The CDR3 nucleotides read TGTGCCGGATCAACTAGCACAGATACGCAGTATTTT.